The clone carrying this TCR beta chain was detected only a few times. Unique molecular identifiers were incorporated when the TCRbeta library was constructed. MiXCR was run by TCRdb on the PCR reads, yielding one entry per CDR3 protein. The data contain around 680,000 distinct CDR3 sequences, 16% of them singletons. The data derive from a study of T-cell reconstitution after alpha-beta-depleted transplantation in children. CDR1 is SGHDN, CDR2 FVKESK, per germline. The length of the CDR3 is 18 residues. The V gene lost 0 bases and the J gene lost 3 bases, with 21 bases spanning the gap. The V and J genes are TRBV14 and TRBJ2-7, with D maybe TRBD1 (6 bases). The sequencing here drew on PBMCs from the stem cell graft donor, taken from the stem cell graft. The TCR was taken from a human donor who donated a stem cell graft to a child with acute myeloid leukemia. CDR3 amino acids: CASSQDLRVWDTYYEQYF. The CDR3 DNA reads as TGTGCCAGCAGCCAAGATCTTCGAGTCTGGGACACATACTACGAGCAGTACTTC.